These T cell receptor beta chains were read from a single sample in a study of shared clonotypes between healthy human individuals. Measured with immunoSEQ multiplex PCR; TCRdb has only the in-frame clones, and not every one. The sample includes more than 2 million clones, around 96% of them seen just once. Source material: naive CD8+ T cells sorted from blood. The receptors were sampled from a man aged 18 to 30 in good health. Both conserved end residues are part of each CDR3. D genes are given only for firm matches. Size is omitted from some rows. Given values are once, few, many or a class for expanded clones.

TRBJ2-1,TRBV9,TRBD2,-,TGTGCCAGCAGCGTAGGCTCCGGGGGGGCGTTCTTC,CASSVGSGGAFF
TRBJ2-2,TRBV7-9,TRBD2,-,TGTGCCAGCAGCTCGTCGGGACTAGCGGGAGTTGATGTCGGGGAGCTGTTTTTT,CASSSSGLAGVDVGELFF
TRBJ2-1,TRBV11-2,TRBD1,-,TGTGCCAGCAGCTCACCGGGACAGGTATTCTTCTCCTACAATGAGCAGTTCTTC,CASSSPGQVFFSYNEQFF
TRBJ1-2,TRBV5-8,TRBD1,-,TGTGCCAGCAGCTCGACAGGGTATGGCTACACCTTC,CASSSTGYGYTF
TRBJ2-7,TRBV19,-,-,TGTGCCAGTAGTCTCGGGACCTCCTCTTGGGCCTACGAGCAGTACTTC,CASSLGTSSWAYEQYF
TRBJ2-7,TRBV13,-,once,TGTGCCAGCAGCTTAGGACAGGACCTCTTGGAGCAGTACTTC,CASSLGQDLLEQYF
TRBJ2-5,TRBV30,-,few,TGTGCCTGGAGTGGTGGGACGGAACAAGAGACCCAGTACTTC,CAWSGGTEQETQYF
TRBJ2-3,TRBV10-3,TRBD2,-,TGTGCCACCATATCTGGGACTAGCGGGGGGGAACACACAGATACGCAGTATTTT,CATISGTSGGEHTDTQYF
TRBJ1-6,TRBV30,TRBD1,-,TGTGCCTGGTCCAGGGGGCATTCACCCCTCCACTTT,CAWSRGHSPLHF
TRBJ2-5,TRBV7-9,TRBD2,-,TGTGCCAGCAGCTCCTCAGCGGGAGAAGAGACCCAGTACTTC,CASSSSAGEETQYF
TRBJ2-7,TRBV27,-,-,TGTGCCAGCAGTTTATCGGACCGGAACGAGCAGTACTTC,CASSLSDRNEQYF
TRBJ1-2,TRBV5-1,-,-,TGCGCCAGCAGCTTGGCCGCAGGGGCGAGCGGCTACACCTTC,CASSLAAGASGYTF
TRBJ1-3,TRBV6-5,-,-,TGTGCCAGCAGTCCGACTCCAAGCTCTGGAAACACCATATATTTT,CASSPTPSSGNTIYF
TRBJ1-2,TRBV2,TRBD1,-,TGTGCCAGCAGGCGACCGGGACAGGGGGATGGCTACACCTTC,CASRRPGQGDGYTF
TRBJ1-4,TRBV4-3,-,-,TGCGCCAGCAGCCAAGAGGGAGGCACTAATGAAAAACTGTTTTTT,CASSQEGGTNEKLFF
TRBJ1-4,TRBV18,-,-,TGTGCCAGCTGTCTCGAGGGAAACGGCTTTAATGAAAAACTGTTTTTT,CASCLEGNGFNEKLFF
TRBJ2-1,TRBV11-2,-,-,TGTGCCAGCAGCTTATTAGGACAGCCGAGCTCCTACAATGAGCAGTTCTTC,CASSLLGQPSSYNEQFF
TRBJ2-3,TRBV7-9,TRBD2,-,TGTGCCAGCAGCTCCTATCGACTAGCGGGGGATAGCACAGATACGCAGTATTTT,CASSSYRLAGDSTDTQYF
TRBJ2-7,TRBV5-6,TRBD1,few,TGTGCCAGCAGCTTGGTCGGACAGGCTTCCTACGAGCAGTACTTC,CASSLVGQASYEQYF
TRBJ2-1,TRBV19,TRBD1,-,TGTGCCAGTAGTATGGGACAGCCCTACAATGAGCAGTTCTTC,CASSMGQPYNEQFF
TRBJ2-3,TRBV7-9,TRBD2,-,TGTGCCAGCAGCTTCCGGACTAGCGGTTCAGATACGCAGTATTTT,CASSFRTSGSDTQYF
TRBJ1-1,TRBV15,TRBD1,-,TGTGCCACCAGCAGCCCCCTCCCGGGACAGAAGCTGGTGAACACTGAAGCTTTCTTT,CATSSPLPGQKLVNTEAFF
TRBJ2-5,TRBV25-1,-,-,TGTGCCAGCAGCCCGACCGAGGCGGGAGAGACCCAGTACTTC,CASSPTEAGETQYF
TRBJ1-2,TRBV5-1,TRBD1,-,TGCGCCAGCAGCTCAACACAGGGGATGATCTATGGCTACACCTTC,CASSSTQGMIYGYTF
TRBJ2-7,TRBV29-1,-,once,TGCAGCGTTGTTATGGGTCTCGAGCAGTACTTC,CSVVMGLEQYF
TRBJ2-7,TRBV4-1,-,-,TGCGCCAGCAGCCACAGCGGTTCCTACGAGCAGTACTTC,CASSHSGSYEQYF
TRBJ2-7,TRBV9,-,-,TGTGCCAGCAGCACCTCAGGAGGAAATGACGAGCAGTACTTC,CASSTSGGNDEQYF
TRBJ1-2,TRBV5-6,-,-,TGTGCCAGCAGCTTGGCGCAGGCTCCCGACGTCTATGGCTACACCTTC,CASSLAQAPDVYGYTF
TRBJ1-4,TRBV4-1,-,-,TGCGCCAGCAGCCAAGATTCCCGGGGGAGTGAAAAACTGTTTTTT,CASSQDSRGSEKLFF
TRBJ1-2,TRBV6-1,-,-,TGTGCCAGCAGTGAACCGGGCCAATTCAAGTATGGCTACACCTTC,CASSEPGQFKYGYTF
TRBJ1-1,TRBV9,TRBD1,few,TGTGCCAGCAGCGCGGAGGGGGCCCAAGCTTTCTTT,CASSAEGAQAFF
TRBJ2-5,TRBV27,-,-,TGTGCCAGCAGTTTAAAGGGCACCAAACCAGAGACCCAGTACTTC,CASSLKGTKPETQYF
TRBJ1-4,TRBV18,TRBD1,-,TGTGCCAGCTCAGCCTACAGGGGACCTAATGAAAAACTGCTTTTT,CASSAYRGPNEKLLF
TRBJ2-7,TRBV14,-,-,TGTGCCAGCAGCCTGGGACACCTAGTTTCCTACGAGCAGTACTTC,CASSLGHLVSYEQYF
TRBJ1-1,TRBV29-1,-,-,TGCAGCGAGCTCCCTTTGAGGGGAGAGGGCACTGAAGCTTTCTTT,CSELPLRGEGTEAFF